Presented here are 11 T cell receptor beta chains from one specimen sequenced in a study of shared clonotypes between healthy human individuals. The data were produced by immunoSEQ multiplex PCR, yet TCRdb's version contains in-frame clones alone and is incomplete. Here the sample spans more than 2 million clones, about 95% being singletons. Positive CCR7 selection of CD45RO-negative cells yielded the naive CD8 cells, and terminally differentiated effector memory CD45RA+ cells were excluded. The sample consisted of naive CD8+ T cells sorted from blood. The source of these receptors is a man in his late teens or twenties in good health.

The chain recombines TRBV29-1 with TRBJ1-5, with a weak D call TRBD1 (5 bases). The length of the CDR3 is 13 residues. The V end lost 6 bases, the J end lost 4 bases, and 13 bases lay between the germline ends. The germline gives CDR1 SQVTM, CDR2 ANQGSEA. The CDR3 here is CSVAWDGNQPQHF. CDR3 coding DNA: TGCAGCGTAGCTTGGGACGGGAATCAGCCCCAGCATTTT. The full variable domain, with the rest looked up from reference TRBV29-1 and TRBJ1-5, is SAVISQKPSRDICQRGTSLTIQCQVDSQVTMMFWYRQQPGQSLTLIATANQGSEATYESGFVIDKFPISRPNLTFSTLTVSNMSPEDSSIYLCSVAWDGNQPQHFGDGTRLSIL.

The gene calls are TRBV19 and TRBJ2-1; 12 nucleotides align to TRBD2. Germline CDR1 is LNHDA and CDR2 is SQIVND (reference sequence). After removal of 3 bases from V and 7 bases from J, the junction contained 4 bases not matched to a gene. The CDR3 length is 15 residues. The CDR3 coding sequence is TGTGCCAGTAGTATCGGACTAGCGGGAACAAATGAGCAGTTCTTC. It is translated as CASSIGLAGTNEQFF.

Details on this clone: The same CDR3 can be traced to other DNA sequences in this sample. The chain links TRBV27 to TRBJ2-2; D not certain. This CDR3 has 12 residues. The germline gives CDR1 MNHEY, CDR2 SMNVEV (reference sequence). V lost 0 bases and J lost 8, with 4 bases in between. In DNA, the CDR3 is TGTGCCAGCAGTTTATCCGGGGGGGAGCTGTTTTTT. This encodes CASSLSGGELFF.

The chain employs TRBV25-1 and TRBJ2-7; 10 bases are shared with TRBD2. This CDR3 region has 14 residues. The V segment lost 8 bases and the J segment 4 bases; nucleotides outside the gene matches: 8. CDR1 is MGHDK and CDR2 is SYGVNS in the germline V gene. CDR3 loop: CASGESGRGYEQYF. CDR3 bases: TGTGCCAGCGGGGAGAGCGGGAGGGGTTACGAGCAGTACTTC.

Worth noting for this clone: Other nucleotide sequences from this sample produce the same CDR3. The rearrangement uses TRBV19 and TRBJ2-7, with D possibly matching TRBD2 (6 bases). Trimming left V 2 bases short and J 1 base short, with 9 bases between. The CDR3 loop spans 14 amino acids. Germline CDR1 LNHDA, CDR2 SQIVND (reference sequence). CDR3 amino acids: CASSITAGSYEQYF. Here the CDR3 DNA reads TGTGCCAGTAGTATAACGGCGGGATCCTACGAGCAGTACTTC.

The chain couples TRBV13 to TRBJ1-2; D gene unclear. CDR1 PRHDT and CDR2 FYEKMQ come from the germline V gene (reference sequence). The CDR3 runs to 16 residues. Trimming removed 4 bases from V and 4 bases from J, with 19 bases in between. The CDR3 DNA reads TGTGCCAGCAGCTCACCCTCGGGCCCCGCTATCTATGGCTACACCTTC. This codes for CASSSPSGPAIYGYTF.

A note on this clone: Other DNA sequences in this specimen translate into the identical CDR3. The chain employs TRBV11-2 and TRBJ2-7; D call uncertain. Germline CDR1 is SGHAT and CDR2 is FQNNGV. CDR3 size: 14 residues. V gave up 3 bases and J gave up 3 bases, with 12 bases separating them. CDR3 region: CASSLASRGYEQYF. In DNA, the CDR3 is TGTGCCAGCAGCTTGGCGTCTAGAGGCTACGAGCAGTACTTC. The full variable domain, in which reference TRBV11-2 and TRBJ2-7 provide the parts outside the CDR3, is EAGVAQSPRYKIIEKRQSVAFWCNPISGHATLYWYQQILGQGPKLLIQFQNNGVVDDSQLPKDRFSAERLKGVDSTLKIQPAKLEDSAVYLCASSLASRGYEQYFGPGTRLTVT.

This clone appeared a single time. The chain uses TRBV4-1 and TRBJ1-1; tentative D call: TRBD1 (5 bases). Germline CDR1 MGHRA, CDR2 YSYEKL. Trimming removed 4 bases from V and 7 bases from J, with 10 bases in between. The CDR3 has 12 residues. As DNA, the CDR3 is TGCGCCAGCAGCCCCGGGGGTATTGAAGCTTTCTTT. Protein sequence: CASSPGGIEAFF.

The chain employs TRBV5-1 and TRBJ2-1; TRBD1 matches at 9 bases. The CDR3 loop spans 17 amino acids. Looked up from germline, CDR1 is SGHRS and CDR2 is YFSETQ. V was clipped by 4 bases and J by 6 bases; unmatched bases: 14. The CDR3 nucleotides are TGCGCCAGCAGCCTAGGACAGGGGCGCCCTGCTGGCAATGAGCAGTTCTTC. Its translation is CASSLGQGRPAGNEQFF.

The chain couples TRBV7-2 to TRBJ2-1, with TRBD2 identical over 8 bases. Germline V gene lookup returns CDR1 SGHTA and CDR2 FQGNSA. With V trimmed by 0 bases and J by 8 bases, 6 bases remained unmatched. The CDR3 consists of 15 residues. CDR3 region: CASSLAAGAGDEQFF. Written as DNA, the CDR3 is TGTGCCAGCAGCTTAGCAGCGGGAGCAGGGGATGAGCAGTTCTTC.

This clone has a single count. The rearrangement joins TRBV27 to TRBJ2-5; 11 bases line up with TRBD2. Germline CDR1 MNHEY, CDR2 SMNVEV (reference sequence). The CDR3 consists of 15 residues. V was pared by 3 bases and J by 5 bases, with 5 bases of the junction left unmatched. The CDR3 DNA reads TGTGCCAGCAGTTTGACTAGCGGGGCAGAGGAGACCCAGTACTTC. Translating it yields CASSLTSGAEETQYF.